Included here is one T cell receptor beta chain sequence, with context. This entry comes from a study of blood T cell repertoires in COVID-19. Study at large: The United States, Italy and Spain provided the acute and convalescent COVID-19 samples. Nucleic acid was either cDNA or gDNA, and it came from T cells, B-cell-depleted T cells, or PBMCs.

In the original workflow: It was from reference gene primer amplification that nucleated cell counts were estimated. Repertoires were generated with immunoSEQ multiplex PCR, while TCRdb's copy carries only in-frame clones and drops some. The DNA was the basis for D and trimming; V, J and clone size are from that table. The data contain approximately 65,000 clones, 80% to 90% of them singletons. The trim removed 6 bases at V and 1 base at J, leaving 3 bases unmatched. The germline CDR1 and CDR2 sequences are SNHLY and FYNNEI. The CDR3 length is 15 residues. This rearrangement joins TRBV2 to TRBJ2-2; 9 nucleotides align to TRBD1. Sequencing was done on a sample of peripheral blood. This TCR was recovered from a man in his forties with acute or convalescent COVID-19. DNA for the CDR3: TGTGCCAGCAGGTTGGGACAGGGGAACACCGGGGAGCTGTTTTTT. Its protein product is CASRLGQGNTGELFF.